The 21 T cell receptor beta chains below come from one sample, sequenced in a study of vaccination effects on CD4 cells after COVID-19. The antigens of these receptors remain unknown. Ahead of sequencing, the ViraFEST assay grew antigen-specific CD4+ T cells using viral peptide pools. Cultured cells yielded isolated CD4+ T cells after around 10 days. Vaccine administered to participants consisted of two doses of either BNT162b2 or mRNA-1273. Clones were sequenced by immunoSEQ multiplex PCR, and TCRdb holds only the in-frame ones, with some missing. The sample holds nearly 30,000 clones, 74% seen once. The sequencing used CD4+ T cells from PBMCs cultured with HCoV-OC43 spike peptides, collected after COVID-19 vaccination. Indicated subset: HCoV-OC43 spike overlapping peptide pool stimulation. All receptors come from a human donor who received a COVID-19 vaccine.

The V call is TRBV20-1, the J call TRBJ1-4; D gene ambiguous. CDR1 DFQATT and CDR2 SNEGSKA come from the germline V gene (reference sequence). Trimming took off 6 bases at V and 10 bases at J, with 9 bases between the two ends. This CDR3 contains 10 residues. The CDR3 sequence is CSAPGPKLFF. DNA for the CDR3: TGCAGTGCCCCAGGCCCAAAACTGTTTTTT.

The V call is TRBV19, the J call TRBJ1-1; D is possibly TRBD1 (5 bases). The CDR3 extends over 15 amino acids. Trimming shortened V by 3 bases and J by 0 bases, and 11 bases separated the two germline ends. CDR1 and CDR2 (germline): LNHDA, SQIVND (reference sequence). CDR3 amino acids: CASSIGRQMNTEAFF. The CDR3 nucleotides read TGTGCCAGTAGTATCGGGAGACAGATGAACACTGAAGCTTTCTTT.

This clone showed up just once. The chain combines TRBV3-1 (or the pseudogene TRBV3-2) with TRBJ2-7; the match to TRBD2 covers 8 bases. Trimming cost V 2 bases and J 3 bases; bases outside gene matches: 6. Germline V gene data show CDR1 as LGHDT and CDR2 as YNNKEL (reference sequence). The CDR3 has 15 residues. CDR3 loop: CASSQRLLAGYEQYF. In nucleotides, the CDR3 is TGTGCCAGCAGCCAACGTCTGCTAGCGGGCTACGAGCAGTACTTC.

V and J are TRBV30 and TRBJ1-1; 7 bases line up with TRBD1. Trimming cost V 2 bases and J 2 bases; bases outside gene matches: 14. Per the germline V gene, CDR1 is GTSNPN and CDR2 is SVGIG (reference sequence). The CDR3 runs 17 residues. The chain's CDR3 is CAWSKARDSSFNTEAFF. CDR3 nucleotide sequence: TGTGCCTGGAGTAAGGCCCGGGACAGCAGTTTCAACACTGAAGCTTTCTTT.

By proportion, this clone is medium-sized (0.01 to 0.1%). J is TRBJ1-4 and V is TRBV9, with a weak D call TRBD1 (6 bases). Germline loops: CDR1 SGDLS, CDR2 YYNGEE. The CDR3 spans 17 residues. Trimming left V 4 bases short and J 3 bases short, with 19 bases between. CDR3 nucleotides: TGTGCCAGCAGCCCTAGTTCCACGGGGGCACCTAATGAAAAACTGTTTTTT. This sequence encodes CASSPSSTGAPNEKLFF.

V usage is TRBV6-2 or TRBV6-3 and J usage is TRBJ1-5; a weak D match, TRBD1 (6 bases). The germline gives CDR1 MNHEY, CDR2 SVGEGT. V shed 3 bases and J shed 5 bases, with 14 bases lying between them. The CDR3 is 15 residues long. This CDR3 is CASSYWYRVDQPQHF. The CDR3 nucleotides read TGTGCCAGCAGTTATTGGTACAGGGTCGATCAGCCCCAGCATTTT.

The CDR3 loop is CSASSGGSSYEQYF. CDR3 nucleotides: TGCAGTGCTAGTTCGGGAGGGAGCTCCTACGAGCAGTACTTC. The chain carries TRBV20-1 and TRBJ2-7; TRBD2 matches 8 bases. Losses at the gene ends were 3 bases for V and 0 bases for J; bases not matched to a gene: 4. The germline gives CDR1 DFQATT, CDR2 SNEGSKA (reference sequence). This CDR3 is 14 amino acids long.

This chain joins TRBV27 and TRBJ1-4, with D perhaps matching TRBD1 (6 bases). The germline CDR1 and CDR2 sequences are MNHEY and SMNVEV (reference sequence). The CDR3 totals 14 residues. V gave up 4 bases and J gave up 8 bases, with 14 bases separating them. The CDR3 loop is CASSSYRVEEKLFF. CDR3 nucleotides: TGTGCCAGCAGTTCATACAGGGTTGAAGAAAAACTGTTTTTT.

The V gene is TRBV29-1, the J gene TRBJ2-7; 10 bases align to TRBD1. The CDR3 has 15 amino acids. Trimming at V came to 5 bases and at J to 2 bases, leaving 9 bases not matched to a gene. Germline V gene lookup returns CDR1 SQVTM and CDR2 ANQGSEA. CDR3 sequence: CSVISRQGAPYEQYF. In DNA, the CDR3 is TGCAGCGTTATCTCTCGACAGGGGGCCCCCTACGAGCAGTACTTC.

A few counts support this clone. In DNA, the CDR3 is TGTGCCAGCAGTTCGCCGGGACAGGGGTTACCTAACTATGGCTACACCTTC. Its protein is CASSSPGQGLPNYGYTF. The chain couples TRBV27 to TRBJ1-2; 10 nucleotides match TRBD1. The CDR3 spans 17 residues. Germline V gives CDR1 MNHEY, CDR2 SMNVEV (reference sequence). Losses at the gene ends were 4 bases for V and 0 bases for J; bases not matched to a gene: 8.

V gene TRBV2 combines with J gene TRBJ2-7, with a possible D match to TRBD1 (5 bases). The CDR3 is made up of 14 amino acids. Germline assignment: CDR1 SNHLY and CDR2 FYNNEI. Deletions cut 5 bases from V and 0 bases from J, with 11 bases between. CDR3 sequence reads: CASSKQGSSYEQYF. The CDR3 DNA reads TGTGCCAGCAGTAAGCAGGGAAGCTCCTACGAGCAGTACTTC.

Regarding this clone: The sample contains more than one DNA sequence encoding this CDR3. The chain uses TRBV10-3 and TRBJ1-3; TRBD1 might be the D (5 bases). In germline, CDR1 is ENHRY, CDR2 SYGVKD. The CDR3 loop spans 14 amino acids. V dropped 3 bases and J dropped 2 bases, with 8 bases sitting between them. The CDR3 reads CAISDTGAGNTIYF. Here the CDR3 DNA reads TGTGCCATCAGTGATACGGGGGCTGGAAACACCATATATTTT.

V usage is TRBV9 and J usage is TRBJ1-3, with no clear D. V dropped 4 bases and J dropped 2 bases, with 13 bases sitting between them. The CDR3 has 15 amino acids. Germline loops: CDR1 SGDLS, CDR2 YYNGEE. The CDR3 loop reads CASSQVWGTGNTIYF. DNA for the CDR3: TGTGCCAGCAGCCAGGTTTGGGGTACTGGAAACACCATATATTTT.

This clone has only a few counts. The genes are TRBV21-1 and TRBJ1-6. TRBV21-1 is a documented pseudogene. CDR3 size: 16 residues. In nucleotides, the CDR3 is TGTGCCAGCAGCAAATCTTGCGGGTCCTATAATTCACCCCTCCACTTT. Residues: CASSKSCGSYNSPLHF.

This clone has just one count. The CDR3 region has the DNA TGTGCCAGCAGCTCCCTGGAGGGTGTTAATTCACCCCTCCACTTT. Its protein is CASSSLEGVNSPLHF. The rearrangement joins TRBV7-9 to TRBJ1-6; D gene unclear. Germline CDR1 SEHNR, CDR2 FQNEAQ (reference sequence). The V gene lost 4 bases and the J gene lost 6 bases, with 13 bases spanning the gap. The CDR3 extends over 15 amino acids.

The chain is built from TRBV11-2 and TRBJ1-2; 9 nucleotides agree with TRBD1. Germline lookup yields CDR1 SGHAT and CDR2 FQNNGV. J lost 6 bases, V lost 4 bases, and 9 bases had no gene match. CDR3 length: 15 amino acids. Here the CDR3 reads CASSSQLDRGHGYTF. DNA of the CDR3: TGTGCCAGCAGCTCGCAGTTGGACAGGGGACATGGCTACACCTTC.

This clone has just one count. This chain connects TRBV6-5 to TRBJ1-2, with D possibly being TRBD1 (6 bases). CDR3 length: 13 amino acids. The germline CDR1 and CDR2 sequences are MNHEY and SVGAGI. Trimming left V 4 bases short and J 4 bases short, with 10 bases between. CDR3 nucleotide sequence: TGTGCCAGCAGTTCCACAGGGTTCTATGGCTACACCTTC. Its translation: CASSSTGFYGYTF.

The chain carries TRBV4-2 and TRBJ1-2; 9 positions agree with TRBD1. The J segment lost 5 bases and the V segment lost 0 bases, leaving 10 bases of the junction unmatched. Per germline, CDR1 LGHNA and CDR2 YNFKEQ. This CDR3 is 17 amino acids long. CDR3: CASSQDTGQGNAYGYTF. The CDR3 DNA follows: TGTGCCAGCAGCCAAGATACGGGACAGGGTAACGCTTATGGCTACACCTTC.

The genes are TRBV7-9 and TRBJ1-5; no reliable D call. The CDR3 totals 12 residues. V lost 1 base and J lost 9, with 7 bases in between. Germline V CDR1 and CDR2: SEHNR, FQNEAQ (reference sequence). CDR3 sequence: CASSLVGGPQHF. CDR3 bases: TGTGCCAGCAGCTTAGTGGGTGGGCCCCAGCATTTT. Complete variable domain (other parts from reference TRBV7-9 and TRBJ1-5): DTGVSQNPRHKITKRGQNVTFRCDPISEHNRLYWYRQTLGQGPEFLTYFQNEAQLEKSRLLSDRFSAERPKGSFSTLEIQRTEQGDSAMYLCASSLVGGPQHFGDGTRLSIL.

The rearrangement links TRBV5-4 to TRBJ2-1; the match to TRBD2 covers 7 bases. The CDR3 covers 16 residues. V shed 0 bases, J shed 6 bases, and the junction held 9 bases outside the gene matches. CDR1 SGHNT and CDR2 YYREEE come from the germline V gene (reference sequence). The CDR3 here is CASSLGLAGEPNEQFF. The CDR3 nucleotides read TGTGCCAGCAGCTTGGGGTTGGCGGGAGAACCCAATGAGCAGTTCTTC. Supplemented by reference TRBV5-4 and TRBJ2-1, the full variable domain reads ETGVTQSPTHLIKTRGQQVTLRCSSQSGHNTVSWYQQALGQGPQFIFQYYREEENGRGNFPPRFSGLQFPNYSSELNVNALELDDSALYLCASSLGLAGEPNEQFFGPGTRLTVL.

The genes are TRBV6-5 and TRBJ1-3; 8 bases are shared with TRBD1. The CDR3 totals 14 residues. The germline V gene has CDR1 MNHEY and CDR2 SVGAGI. J lost 0 bases, V lost 8 bases, and 3 bases had no gene match. The CDR3 DNA reads TGTGCCAGCGAGGACAGGGACTCTGGAAACACCATATATTTT. This translates into CASEDRDSGNTIYF.